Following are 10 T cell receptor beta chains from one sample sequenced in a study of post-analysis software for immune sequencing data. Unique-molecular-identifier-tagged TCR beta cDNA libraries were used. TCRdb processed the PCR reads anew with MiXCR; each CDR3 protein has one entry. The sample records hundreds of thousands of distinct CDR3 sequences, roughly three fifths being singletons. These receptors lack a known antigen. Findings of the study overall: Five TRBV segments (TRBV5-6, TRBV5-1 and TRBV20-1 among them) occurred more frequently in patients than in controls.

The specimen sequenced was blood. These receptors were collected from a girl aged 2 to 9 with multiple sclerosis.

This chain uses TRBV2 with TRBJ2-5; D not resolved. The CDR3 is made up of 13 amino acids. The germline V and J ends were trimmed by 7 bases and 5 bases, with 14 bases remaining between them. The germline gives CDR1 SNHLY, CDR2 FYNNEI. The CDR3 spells CASNQRQTETQYF. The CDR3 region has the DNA TGTGCCAGCAATCAGCGCCAGACGGAGACCCAGTACTTC.

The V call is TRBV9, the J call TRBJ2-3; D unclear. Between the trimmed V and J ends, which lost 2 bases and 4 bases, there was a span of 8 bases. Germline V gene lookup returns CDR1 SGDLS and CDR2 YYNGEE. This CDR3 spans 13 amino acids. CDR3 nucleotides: TGTGCCAGCAGCGTGGCTCTCCCAGATACGCAGTATTTT. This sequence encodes CASSVALPDTQYF.

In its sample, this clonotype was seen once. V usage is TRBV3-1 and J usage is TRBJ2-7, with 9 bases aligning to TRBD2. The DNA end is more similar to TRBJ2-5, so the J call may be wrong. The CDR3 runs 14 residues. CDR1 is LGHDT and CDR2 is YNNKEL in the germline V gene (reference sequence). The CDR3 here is CASIELAGRMTQYF. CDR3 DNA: TGTGCCAGCATCGAGCTAGCGGGGCGGATGACCCAGTACTTC.

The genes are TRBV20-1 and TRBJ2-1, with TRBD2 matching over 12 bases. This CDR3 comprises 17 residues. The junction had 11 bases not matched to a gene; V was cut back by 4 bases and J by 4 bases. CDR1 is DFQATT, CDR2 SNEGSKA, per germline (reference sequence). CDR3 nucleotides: TGCAGTGCTATTATTTTGGGACTAGCGGGCTATTACAATGAGCAGTTCTTC. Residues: CSAIILGLAGYYNEQFF.

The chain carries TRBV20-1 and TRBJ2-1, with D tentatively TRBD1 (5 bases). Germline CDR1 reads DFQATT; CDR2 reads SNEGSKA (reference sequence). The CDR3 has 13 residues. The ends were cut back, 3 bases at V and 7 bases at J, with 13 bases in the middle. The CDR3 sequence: CSASPGQRNEQFF. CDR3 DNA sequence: TGCAGTGCTAGTCCCGGACAAAGGAATGAGCAGTTCTTC.

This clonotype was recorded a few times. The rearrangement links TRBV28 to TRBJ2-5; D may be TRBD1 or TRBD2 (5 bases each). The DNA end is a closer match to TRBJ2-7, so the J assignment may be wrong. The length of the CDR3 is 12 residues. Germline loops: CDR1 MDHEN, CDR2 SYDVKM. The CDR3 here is CASSPGPREQYF. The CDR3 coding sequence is TGTGCCAGCAGTCCGGGACCTCGCGAGCAGTACTTC.

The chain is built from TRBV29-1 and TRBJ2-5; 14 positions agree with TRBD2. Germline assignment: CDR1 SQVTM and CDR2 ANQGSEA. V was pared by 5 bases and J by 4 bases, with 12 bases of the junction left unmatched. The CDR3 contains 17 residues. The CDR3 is CSVQGGLAGEYRETQYF. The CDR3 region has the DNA TGCAGCGTTCAAGGGGGACTAGCGGGAGAGTACCGAGAGACCCAGTACTTC.

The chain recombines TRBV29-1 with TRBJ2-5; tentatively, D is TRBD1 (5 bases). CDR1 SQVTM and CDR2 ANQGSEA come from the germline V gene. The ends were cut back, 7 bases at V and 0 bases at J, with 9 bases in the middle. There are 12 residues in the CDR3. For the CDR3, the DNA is TGCAGCGGAAGGGGATACCAAGAGACCCAGTACTTC. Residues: CSGRGYQETQYF.

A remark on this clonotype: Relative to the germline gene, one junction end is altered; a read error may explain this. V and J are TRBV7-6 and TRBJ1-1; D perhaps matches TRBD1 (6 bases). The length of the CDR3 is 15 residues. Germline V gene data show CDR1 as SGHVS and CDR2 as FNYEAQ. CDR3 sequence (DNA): TGTGTCAGCAGCTTATGTTCAGGGACACACACTGAAGCTTTCTTT. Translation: CVSSLCSGTHTEAFF.

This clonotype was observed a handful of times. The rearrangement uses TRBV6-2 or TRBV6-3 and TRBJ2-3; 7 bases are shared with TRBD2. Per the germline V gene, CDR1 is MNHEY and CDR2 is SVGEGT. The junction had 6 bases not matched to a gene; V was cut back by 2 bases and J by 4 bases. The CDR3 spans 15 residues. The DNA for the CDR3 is TGTGCCAGCAGTTACGGGGCGGGGGACCCAGATACGCAGTATTTT. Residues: CASSYGAGDPDTQYF.